The 19 T cell receptor beta chains below come from one sample, sequenced in a study of blood T cell repertoires in COVID-19. Data came from immunoSEQ multiplex PCR; TCRdb stores just in-frame clones and leaves some out. The table shows nearly 250,000 clones, with roughly 86% occurring only once. The sequencing sample was made of PBMCs or T cells enriched from blood (not recorded which). These TCRs come from a woman between 50 and 59 years old who had recovered from COVID-19.

The rearrangement uses TRBV14 and TRBJ2-7, with D perhaps TRBD2 (6 bases). The CDR3 sequence is 13 residues long. Trimming took 4 bases from V and 12 from J, leaving 19 bases between them. Germline V gives CDR1 SGHDN, CDR2 FVKESK. CDR3 nucleotide sequence: TGTGCCAGCAGCCTGAGGGGTGCGGGGACGCTGTACTTC. It specifies CASSLRGAGTLYF.

The chain is built from TRBV5-1 and TRBJ1-2, with D unclear. Germline CDR1 and CDR2: SGHRS and YFSETQ. V was cut by 2 bases and J by 0 bases, with 17 bases left in between. This CDR3 is 17 amino acids long. The CDR3 sequence: CASSLHKPQNTNYGYTF. As DNA, the CDR3 is TGCGCCAGCAGCTTACATAAGCCACAGAATACTAACTATGGCTACACCTTC.

This chain links TRBV5-1 with TRBJ1-1; D perhaps matches TRBD1 (5 bases). Germline V CDR1 and CDR2: SGHRS, YFSETQ. This CDR3 is 15 amino acids long. V was clipped by 0 bases and J by 5 bases, with 14 bases between them. The CDR3 loop reads CASSLDEGGGTEAFF. The DNA for the CDR3 is TGCGCCAGCAGCTTGGATGAGGGCGGGGGGACTGAAGCTTTCTTT.

This sequence joins TRBV4-1 and TRBJ2-5; TRBD2 matches at 11 bases. This CDR3 is built from 16 residues. Per the germline V gene, CDR1 is MGHRA and CDR2 is YSYEKL. V lost 0 bases and J lost 5; bases outside the gene matches: 5. CDR3: CASSQDASGRSETQYF. The DNA of the CDR3 is TGCGCCAGCAGCCAAGATGCTAGCGGGAGGTCCGAGACCCAGTACTTC.

In this sample, this clone turned up a few times. V usage is TRBV3-1 (or the pseudogene TRBV3-2) and J usage is TRBJ1-3; D is ambiguous. The length of the CDR3 is 13 residues. CDR1 and CDR2 from the germline V gene are LGHDT and YNNKEL (reference sequence). The V end lost 4 bases, the J end lost 4 bases, and 8 bases lay between the germline ends. The CDR3 loop is CASSRWAGNTIYF. The CDR3 bases are TGTGCCAGCAGCCGCTGGGCCGGAAACACCATATATTTT.

Concerning this clone: The germline gene is not matched at one end of the junction; a read error may be the cause. The chain recombines TRBV7-7 with TRBJ2-1; TRBD2 is a possible D gene (6 bases). CDR1 and CDR2 from the germline V gene are SSHAT and FNYEAQ (reference sequence). The CDR3 contains 16 residues. CDR3 in amino acids: CASSFHGAGPYNEQFF. The CDR3 nucleotides read TGTGCTAGCAGCTTCCATGGGGCGGGACCCTACAATGAGCAGTTCTTC.

This clone was seen once. The V and J genes are TRBV21-1 and TRBJ1-5; the table assigns TRBD1, which was not confirmed against the DNA. TRBV21-1 corresponds to a pseudogene. This CDR3 has 16 residues. The DNA for the CDR3 is TGTGCCAGCACAGACAGGGGGCCGGGAAGCAATCAGCCCCAGCATTTT. Its translation: CASTDRGPGSNQPQHF.

The genes are TRBV11-2 and TRBJ2-2, with D unresolved. CDR1 is SGHAT, CDR2 FQNNGV, per germline. The CDR3 runs to 14 residues. Between the trimmed V and J ends, which lost 1 base and 6 bases, there was a span of 9 bases. The CDR3 DNA reads as TGTGCCAGCAGCTTAGTACCGGTGGCCGGGGAGCTGTTTTTT. Its translation is CASSLVPVAGELFF. The whole variable domain, remainder taken from reference TRBV11-2 and TRBJ2-2, is EAGVAQSPRYKIIEKRQSVAFWCNPISGHATLYWYQQILGQGPKLLIQFQNNGVVDDSQLPKDRFSAERLKGVDSTLKIQPAKLEDSAVYLCASSLVPVAGELFFGEGSRLTVL.

This clone turned up a few times. The chain recombines TRBV7-9 with TRBJ1-2; D is unresolved. The CDR3 runs 16 residues. The ends were cut back, 0 bases at V and 4 bases at J, with 15 bases in the middle. Germline CDR1 SEHNR, CDR2 FQNEAQ (reference sequence). The CDR3 DNA is TGTGCCAGCAGCTTAGCGTCCCAGGAAGACGCCTATGGCTACACCTTC. Translating gives CASSLASQEDAYGYTF. Using reference TRBV7-9 and TRBJ1-2 for the parts outside the CDR3, the full variable domain is DTGVSQNPRHKITKRGQNVTFRCDPISEHNRLYWYRQTLGQGPEFLTYFQNEAQLEKSRLLSDRFSAERPKGSFSTLEIQRTEQGDSAMYLCASSLASQEDAYGYTFGSGTRLTVV.

The gene calls are TRBV3-1 (or the pseudogene TRBV3-2) and TRBJ2-7; the match to TRBD2 covers 7 bases. CDR1 and CDR2 (germline): LGHDT, YNNKEL (reference sequence). V lost 2 bases to trimming and J lost 5 bases; unmatched junction nucleotides: 15. The CDR3 runs 17 residues. This CDR3 reads CASSQRSIGVGRDEQYF. The CDR3 DNA is TGTGCCAGCAGCCAAAGGTCTATCGGGGTAGGGAGGGACGAGCAGTACTTC.

The chain uses TRBV19 and TRBJ1-5; 11 bases match TRBD1. CDR3 length equals 17 residues. Germline CDR1 LNHDA, CDR2 SQIVND (reference sequence). Trimming removed 4 bases from V and 5 bases from J; junction bases left unmatched: 10. CDR3 loop: CASSTGQGEGRHQPQHF. DNA for the CDR3: TGTGCCAGTAGTACGGGACAGGGGGAAGGAAGACATCAGCCCCAGCATTTT.

This clone was counted once. The chain links TRBV18 to TRBJ1-1; D ambiguous. Germline values: CDR1 KGHSH, CDR2 LQKENI. The CDR3 runs 15 residues. V shed 2 bases and J shed 1 base, with 11 bases lying between them. CDR3 sequence reads: CASSPVVTTNTEAFF. The DNA of the CDR3 is TGTGCCAGCTCACCAGTTGTGACTACGAACACTGAAGCTTTCTTT. The variable domain in full, completed from reference TRBV18 and TRBJ1-1, reads NAGVMQNPRHLVRRRGQEARLRCSPMKGHSHVYWYRQLPEEGLKFMVYLQKENIIDESGMPKERFSAEFPKEGPSILRIQQVVRGDSAAYFCASSPVVTTNTEAFFGQGTRLTVV.

The gene calls are TRBV5-1 and TRBJ2-3; tentative D call: TRBD2 (6 bases). The length of the CDR3 is 15 residues. V lost 2 bases and J lost 3, with 13 bases in between. Germline CDR1 is SGHRS and CDR2 is YFSETQ. The CDR3 sequence: CASSLGASGTDTQYF. The CDR3 DNA sequence: TGCGCCAGCAGCTTAGGGGCGAGCGGGACAGATACGCAGTATTTT.

Turning to this clone: At the DNA level, this CDR3 is encoded by other sequences in the same sample as well. The chain carries TRBV20-1 and TRBJ2-7, with 7 bases identical to TRBD2. The CDR3 contains 11 residues. Unmatched junction bases numbered 3, after V lost 4 bases and J lost 6 bases. Germline V gene sequence: CDR1 DFQATT, CDR2 SNEGSKA (reference sequence). The chain's CDR3 is CSATTGGEQYF. The CDR3 DNA reads as TGCAGTGCTACCACGGGGGGCGAGCAGTACTTC.

The chain is built from TRBV24-1 and TRBJ2-3; 10 bases line up with TRBD2. V shed 3 bases, J shed 3 bases, and the junction held 11 bases outside the gene matches. CDR3 length: 18 amino acids. Germline values: CDR1 KGHDR, CDR2 SFDVKD. In DNA form, the CDR3 reads TGTGCCACCAGTGATAGGTTGCTAGCGGGAGAAATAACAGATACGCAGTATTTT. Translating gives CATSDRLLAGEITDTQYF.

This chain links TRBV24-1 with TRBJ2-1; D remains unclear. There are 16 residues in the CDR3. Trimming took 5 bases from V and 3 from J, leaving 16 bases between them. Germline V CDR1 and CDR2: KGHDR, SFDVKD. CDR3 in amino acids: CATSAGSLGGYNEQFF. The CDR3 nucleotides are TGTGCCACCAGTGCAGGAAGTCTGGGTGGCTACAATGAGCAGTTCTTC.

This chain uses TRBV18 with TRBJ1-1; D remains unclear. This CDR3 spans 16 amino acids. V was trimmed by 2 bases and J by 1 base, leaving 14 bases between them. Germline V lookup: CDR1 KGHSH, CDR2 LQKENI. The CDR3 region is CASSPTFRGGNTEAFF. As DNA, the CDR3 is TGTGCCAGCTCACCAACATTCAGAGGAGGGAACACTGAAGCTTTCTTT.

J is TRBJ2-7 and V is TRBV15; possible D gene TRBD1, 6 bases. V gave up 0 bases and J gave up 5 bases, with 23 bases separating them. The CDR3 has 18 residues. Germline lookup yields CDR1 LNHNV and CDR2 YYDKDF (reference sequence). The CDR3 sequence: CATSRETPGVGGIDEQYF. The CDR3 DNA reads as TGTGCCACCAGCAGAGAGACGCCCGGGGTAGGGGGTATCGACGAGCAGTACTTC.

The chain employs TRBV29-1 and TRBJ1-5; no firm D call. From germline, CDR1 is SQVTM and CDR2 ANQGSEA. The germline V and J ends were trimmed by 7 bases and 3 bases, with 13 bases remaining between them. The CDR3 consists of 13 residues. CDR3 protein: CSAASGANQPQHF. The DNA of the CDR3 is TGCAGCGCCGCGTCGGGTGCCAATCAGCCCCAGCATTTT.